The rows below give T cell receptor beta chains drawn from one sample of a study of T cells in Graves' hyperthyroidism and ophthalmopathy. TCRdb fed the multiplex PCR reads into MiXCR, producing one record per CDR3 protein. The table records a few hundred thousand distinct CDR3 sequences, about 15% of them present only once. The sample taken for sequencing was blood. These receptors were taken from a woman aged 18 to 35 with Graves' hyperthyroidism. Each CDR3 is given with its conserved first and last residue. D genes are given only for firm matches. Size is omitted from some rows. Given values are once, few, many or a class for expanded clones.

.	TRBJ2-5	TRBV5-1	few	CASSLVGYQETQYF	TGCGCCAGCAGCTTGGTCGGGTACCAAGAGACCCAGTACTTC
TRBD2	TRBJ2-5	TRBV7-9	few	CASSPGGLGETQYF	TGTGCCAGCAGCCCGGGGGGACTAGGAGAGACCCAGTACTTC
.	TRBJ2-1	TRBV4-2	few	CASSQAGVYNEQFF	TGTGCCAGCAGCCAAGCGGGGGTTTACAATGAGCAGTTCTTC
TRBD2	TRBJ2-3	TRBV6-1	.	CASRAGESTDTQYF	TGTGCCAGCAGGGCGGGGGAAAGCACAGATACGCAGTATTTT
.	TRBJ2-1	TRBV3-1	many	CASSQGGWRDGNEQFF	TGTGCCAGCAGCCAAGGGGGGTGGCGGGATGGCAATGAGCAGTTCTTC
TRBD2	TRBJ2-1	TRBV6-2/TRBV6-3	few	CASSYSGRGAYNEQFF	TGTGCCAGCAGTTACTCTGGGCGGGGGGCATACAATGAGCAGTTCTTC
TRBD1	TRBJ1-4	TRBV2	.	CASSVDRGREKLFF	TGTGCCAGCAGCGTGGACAGGGGCAGGGAAAAACTGTTTTTT
.	TRBJ1-2	TRBV25-1	.	CASSESRVGAEGYTF	TGTGCCAGCAGTGAATCCCGCGTAGGGGCTGAAGGCTACACCTTC
.	TRBJ1-3	TRBV6-1	many	CASRPEGVAGNTIYF	TGTGCCAGCAGGCCCGAGGGGGTGGCTGGAAACACCATATATTTT
.	TRBJ1-1	TRBV6-2/TRBV6-3	many	CASNGGLNTEAFF	TGTGCCAGCAATGGTGGATTGAACACTGAAGCTTTCTTT
TRBD1	TRBJ1-2	TRBV28	.	CASSFGGQGDYGYTF	TGTGCCAGCAGTTTTGGGGGACAGGGGGACTATGGCTACACCTTC
TRBD2	TRBJ2-2	TRBV27	few	CASSLWEGTGELFF	TGTGCCAGCAGTTTATGGGAGGGGACCGGGGAGCTGTTTTTT
.	TRBJ1-2	TRBV12-3/TRBV12-4	many	CASRGGQSGGYTF	TGTGCCAGCCGAGGGGGGCAGTCTGGTGGCTACACCTTC
.	TRBJ2-2	TRBV5-1	.	CASSLGGFTNTGELFF	TGCGCCAGCAGCTTGGGGGGGTTCACGAACACCGGGGAGCTGTTTTTT
TRBD2	TRBJ2-2	TRBV11-3	many	CASSLDAGVFGELFF	TGTGCCAGCAGCTTAGACGCGGGAGTTTTTGGGGAGCTGTTTTTT
TRBD2	TRBJ2-1	TRBV2	many	CASSGGGSRNEQFF	TGTGCCAGCAGTGGAGGCGGGAGCAGAAATGAGCAGTTCTTC
TRBD1	TRBJ1-5	TRBV28	many	CASSITGGTYQPQHF	TGTGCCAGCAGTATTACAGGGGGCACTTATCAGCCCCAGCATTTT
TRBD1	TRBJ1-5	TRBV28	.	CASSFSGTGGNQPQHF	TGTGCCAGCAGTTTCTCCGGGACAGGGGGCAATCAGCCCCAGCATTTT
TRBD2	TRBJ2-1	TRBV7-8	many	CAGSPSGVVEQFF	TGTGCCGGCTCCCCTAGCGGGGTGGTGGAGCAGTTCTTC
TRBD2	TRBJ2-1	TRBV11-2	many	CASSLDHSGGVVTYNEQFF	TGTGCCAGCAGCTTAGACCATTCGGGGGGAGTGGTGACCTACAATGAGCAGTTCTTC
TRBD2	TRBJ2-1	TRBV7-3	.	CASSASGLAGASEQFF	TGTGCCAGCAGCGCCTCCGGACTTGCGGGAGCTAGTGAGCAGTTCTTC
TRBD1	TRBJ1-1	TRBV20-1	many	CSARGTGGAVNTEAFF	TGCAGTGCTAGGGGGACAGGGGGCGCGGTCAACACTGAAGCTTTCTTT
.	TRBJ2-7	TRBV6-2/TRBV6-3	.	CASSYDRGNYEQYF	TGTGCCAGCAGTTACGATAGGGGGAACTACGAGCAGTACTTC
.	TRBJ2-5	TRBV10-3	many	CAIRDSGQETQYF	TGTGCCATCAGGGATTCTGGACAAGAGACCCAGTACTTC
TRBD1	TRBJ2-1	TRBV7-6	many	CASSGRDRSTYNEQFF	TGTGCCAGCAGCGGAAGGGACAGGTCTACCTACAATGAGCAGTTCTTC
TRBD1	TRBJ1-4	TRBV13	.	CASSPRGQVGRGEKLFF	TGTGCCAGCAGCCCCAGGGGACAGGTGGGACGGGGCGAAAAACTGTTTTTT
TRBD2	TRBJ2-1	TRBV7-9	.	CASSFPFSGKHGEQFF	TGTGCCAGCAGCTTCCCATTTAGCGGGAAACATGGTGAGCAGTTCTTC
.	TRBJ1-2	TRBV29-1	few	CSVGGYYGYTF	TGCAGCGTTGGGGGTTACTATGGCTACACCTTC
.	TRBJ2-1	TRBV11-1	many	CASSLGGTRNEQFF	TGTGCCAGCAGCTTAGGGGGAACACGGAATGAGCAGTTCTTC
TRBD1	TRBJ2-1	TRBV7-8	few	CASSSTGTDTYNEQFF	TGTGCCAGCAGCTCAACCGGGACAGATACCTACAATGAGCAGTTCTTC
TRBD2	TRBJ2-1	TRBV2	many	CASSESSGGYNEQFF	TGTGCCAGCAGTGAATCGAGCGGGGGGTACAATGAGCAGTTCTTC
.	TRBJ2-1	TRBV2	many	CASTELGEGHNEQFF	TGTGCCAGCACCGAACTAGGAGAAGGGCACAATGAGCAGTTCTTC